This T cell receptor (beta chain) derives from a study of response to subunit inactivated influenza vaccine. A few counts support this clonotype. Its specificity is unknown. Per germline, CDR1 KGHDR and CDR2 SFDVKD. The J segment lost 4 bases and the V segment lost 2 bases, leaving 3 bases of the junction unmatched. The CDR3 sequence is 16 residues long. Each CDR3 protein is one row after TCRdb ran MiXCR on the RT-PCR reads. The table includes hundreds of thousands of distinct CDR3 sequences, roughly 8.2% detected once. Whole-study results and caveats: Each seasonal flu vaccination may recruit only limited new T cells, authors suggested.

The sequenced sample was PBMCs from blood, obtained around 25 months after vaccination. The TCR was taken from a man aged 50 to 69 who received an inactivated influenza vaccine. The genes are TRBV24-1 and TRBJ2-1, with 11 bases matching TRBD2. CDR3 DNA: TGTGCCACCAGTGATTCTACTAGCGGGGGATACAATGAGCAGTTCTTC. Translated, it gives CATSDSTSGGYNEQFF.